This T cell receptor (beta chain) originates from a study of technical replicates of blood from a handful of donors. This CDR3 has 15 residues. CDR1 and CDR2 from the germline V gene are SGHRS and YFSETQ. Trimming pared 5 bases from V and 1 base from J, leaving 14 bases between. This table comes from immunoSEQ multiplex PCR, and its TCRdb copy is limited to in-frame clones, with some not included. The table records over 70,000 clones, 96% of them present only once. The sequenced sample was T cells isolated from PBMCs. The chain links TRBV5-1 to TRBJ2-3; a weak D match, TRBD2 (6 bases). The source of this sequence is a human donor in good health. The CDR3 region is CASRTRGLRTDTQYF. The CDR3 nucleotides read TGCGCCAGCAGAACCCGGGGGTTACGCACAGATACGCAGTATTTT. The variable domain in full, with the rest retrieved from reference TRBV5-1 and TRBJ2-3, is KAGVTQTPRYLIKTRGQQVTLSCSPISGHRSVSWYQQTPGQGLQFLFEYFSETQRNKGNFPGRFSGRQFSNSRSEMNVSTLELGDSALYLCASRTRGLRTDTQYFGPGTRLTVL.